The following is a TCR beta chain sequence with its context. Its specificity is unknown. This sample is drawn from a study of cytomegalovirus exposure and HLA in healthy donors. General study findings and limits: Later, an analysis found that common viral pathogens appeared to be linked with several of the most significant clusters. Solely CMV serostatus was available to characterize immune exposure. Rarity characterized most TCR sequences, yet some public TCRs appeared in many donors.

Both 60 Vbeta primers and 13 Jbeta primers went into the PCR. TCRdb's table, derived via immunoSEQ multiplex PCR, lists solely in-frame clones and lacks some. The sample consists of around 140,000 clones, around 80% of them appearing once. Trimming removed 4 bases from V and 6 bases from J; junction bases left unmatched: 11. Germline CDR1 reads KGHSH; CDR2 reads LQKENI. This CDR3 is 15 amino acids long. Sequenced material: PBMCs. The chain couples TRBV18 to TRBJ1-2; 7 bases are shared with TRBD1. The receptor was derived from an older woman in good health and CMV-seropositive. CDR3 in amino acids: CASSHQRTGGNGYTF. The CDR3 DNA sequence: TGTGCCAGCTCACACCAACGGACAGGTGGAAATGGCTACACCTTC.